The present entry profiles one T cell receptor beta chain with its context. The antigen remains undetermined. The treatment was: approximately nine-day PBMC culture with coronavirus spike peptide pools or control peptides (ViraFEST assay). A few million PBMCs were grown per well alongside approximately 10 IU/ml IL-2 and 7.5 to 10 ug/ml peptide pools. The data stem from a study of vaccination and CD4 T cells after COVID-19. Whole-study context: Samples after vaccination came a median approximately 66 days past dose two, ranging 14 to 241. Findings and caveats of the study: The rise in median SARS-CoV-2-reactive clonotypes, from roughly 21 to 40, was not significant. The median proportion of reactive clones detected only post-vaccination in convalescent patients was 86.3%.

CDR1 is SQVTM, CDR2 ANQGSEA, per germline. The CDR3 runs to 11 residues. V lost 4 bases and J lost 3, with 6 bases in between. Cultured CD4+ T cell DNA was sequenced using the Oncomine TCR Beta short-read assay. A single record per CDR3 protein comes from TCRdb applying MiXCR to the PCR reads. The table has approximately 12,000 distinct CDR3 sequences, roughly 68% seen once. This receptor was identified in a human donor who had recovered from COVID-19. The V gene is TRBV29-1, the J gene TRBJ1-2; a possible D gene is TRBD1 (6 bases). This specimen was CD4+ T cells from blood, cultured in vitro, taken before SARS-CoV-2 vaccination. The CDR3 bases are TGCAGCGTTGCAGGGGACTATGGCTACACCTTC. As protein: CSVAGDYGYTF.